This TCR beta chain appears in the sequencing data of a study of OX40 agonist ivuxolimab in advanced cancers. Study details: Intravenous ivuxolimab was administered to patients every 2 weeks at 0.01 to 10 mg/kg. Aged about 23 to 90 with a mean of around 60 years, they were 82.7% male. Study-wide points: Expanded clones were, on average, more numerous in CD8+ T cells than in CD4+.

With regard to this clone: As yet, its antigen is unknown.

The method was immunoSEQ multiplex PCR; TCRdb's version includes in-frame clones alone and lacks a portion of them. Of roughly 70,000 clones listed, roughly 90% are singletons. The sequencing used CD4+ or CD8+ T cells sorted from blood, collected in a trial of the OX40 agonist ivuxolimab. The receptor was derived from an adult with an advanced solid tumor such as melanoma, head and neck, liver or kidney cancer.

The CDR3 region is CASSPGVVEDTQYF. The CDR3 DNA is TGTGCCAGCAGTCCCGGAGTAGTTGAGGATACGCAGTATTTT. This chain connects TRBV6-5 to TRBJ2-3, with D unclear. Germline V gene sequence: CDR1 MNHEY, CDR2 SVGAGI. The V gene lost 5 bases and the J gene lost 6 bases, with 15 bases spanning the gap. There are 14 residues in the CDR3.